This passage covers 21 T cell receptor beta chains from one sample sequenced in a study of T cell repertoires in cytomegalovirus infection. These receptors have no known antigen. TCRdb recomputed calls from the reads with MiXCR, one row per CDR3 protein. The data contain 75,000 to 100,000 distinct CDR3 sequences, under 55% of them seen just once; the ten biggest clones take up over 90%. Source: CD8+ T cells from cultured PBMCs, taken from culture after CMV antigen stimulation. Source of these receptors: a human donor in good health (CMV status not recorded). Some clones in this sample may be carry-over from other donors' samples.

This clonotype has only a few counts. The chain joins TRBV10-3 to TRBJ1-1; D call uncertain. This CDR3 region has 13 residues. The V and J ends lost 9 bases and 0 bases respectively, with 11 bases between them. Germline lookup yields CDR1 ENHRY and CDR2 SYGVKD. The DNA of the CDR3 is TGTGCCATATTTAGAGAAATGAACACTGAAGCTTTCTTT. Translated, it gives CAIFREMNTEAFF.

This clonotype showed up just a few times. The genes are TRBV15 and TRBJ2-7, with D hard to call. Looked up from germline, CDR1 is LNHNV and CDR2 is YYDKDF (reference sequence). This CDR3 comprises 14 residues. The V end lost 4 bases, the J end lost 5 bases, and 15 bases lay between the germline ends. The CDR3 spells CATSIHYRSDEQYF. The CDR3 nucleotides are TGTGCCACCAGCATCCACTACCGCTCGGACGAGCAGTACTTC. The whole variable domain, filled in from reference TRBV15 and TRBJ2-7, reads DAMVIQNPRYQVTQFGKPVTLSCSQTLNHNVMYWYQQKSSQAPKLLFHYYDKDFNNEADTPDNFQSRRPNTSFCFLDIRSPGLGDTAMYLCATSIHYRSDEQYFGPGTRLTVT.

The chain combines TRBV4-1 with TRBJ2-7; 10 bases agree with TRBD2. CDR3 length equals 16 residues. Germline CDR1 reads MGHRA; CDR2 reads YSYEKL. The junction had 11 bases not matched to a gene; V was cut back by 3 bases and J by 6 bases. CDR3 in amino acids: CASSQRQRGGPLEQYF. DNA of the CDR3: TGCGCCAGCAGCCAGAGACAGCGGGGGGGCCCCCTCGAGCAGTACTTC.

The rearrangement links TRBV28 to TRBJ1-1, with TRBD1 as a possible D gene (5 bases). V lost 11 bases to trimming and J lost 6 bases, with 19 bases between them. Germline assignment: CDR1 MDHEN and CDR2 SYDVKM. The CDR3 spans 13 residues. DNA of the CDR3: TGTGCCGGCACTCGGGGCTTCAACTCTGAAGCTTTCTTT. It is translated as CAGTRGFNSEAFF.

The rearrangement links TRBV19 to TRBJ1-5; 11 nucleotides match TRBD1. The J segment lost 1 base and the V segment lost 9 bases, leaving 23 bases of the junction unmatched. CDR1 and CDR2 from the germline V gene are LNHDA and SQIVND (reference sequence). This CDR3 has 21 residues. CDR3 sequence (DNA): TGTGCCAGCCTCCGAATTATCGGGACAGGGGGAGGAAGTAGGAGCAATCAGCCCCAGCATTTT. This encodes CASLRIIGTGGGSRSNQPQHF. Using reference TRBV19 and TRBJ1-5 for the parts outside the CDR3, the full variable domain is DGGITQSPKYLFRKEGQNVTLSCEQNLNHDAMYWYRQDPGQGLRLIYYSQIVNDFQKGDIAEGYSVSREKKESFPLTVTSAQKNPTAFYLCASLRIIGTGGGSRSNQPQHFGDGTRLSIL.

This clonotype showed up many times. V usage is TRBV7-2 and J usage is TRBJ1-2, with 9 bases fitting TRBD1. After removal of 8 bases from V and 6 bases from J, the junction contained 10 bases not matched to a gene. Germline CDR1 is SGHTA and CDR2 is FQGNSA. The CDR3 consists of 14 residues. The CDR3 region is CASSPRDRVDGYTF. The CDR3 nucleotides are TGTGCCAGCTCGCCCCGGGACAGGGTGGATGGCTACACCTTC. Based on the CDR3 plus reference TRBV7-2 and TRBJ1-2, the full variable domain is GAGVSQSPSNKVTEKGKDVELRCDPISGHTALYWYRQSLGQGLEFLIYFQGNSAPDKSGLPSDRFSAERTGGSVSTLTIQRTQQEDSAVYLCASSPRDRVDGYTFGSGTRLTVV.

This clonotype was seen a single time. This chain links TRBV5-1 with TRBJ1-5; no clear D. The V gene's germline CDR1 is SGHRS and CDR2 YFSETQ. Deletions cut 0 bases from V and 2 bases from J, with 9 bases between. The CDR3 is 15 amino acids. CDR3 residues: CASSLEAAGNQPQHF. DNA for the CDR3: TGCGCCAGCAGCTTGGAGGCCGCGGGCAATCAGCCCCAGCATTTT.

The J gene is TRBJ1-4, the V gene TRBV15; a weak D match, TRBD1 (5 bases). With 4 bases removed from V and 6 bases from J, the gap between germline ends came to 12 bases. Germline values: CDR1 LNHNV, CDR2 YYDKDF (reference sequence). CDR3 length equals 14 residues. CDR3 amino acids: CATSTRDSDEKLFF. Here the CDR3 DNA reads TGTGCCACCAGCACCCGGGACTCCGATGAAAAACTGTTTTTT.

The chain uses TRBV7-9 and TRBJ2-5; 7 bases map to TRBD1. CDR1 and CDR2 (germline): SEHNR, FQNEAQ (reference sequence). Trimming removed 6 bases from V and 4 bases from J; junction bases left unmatched: 17. This CDR3 is 17 amino acids long. CDR3 loop: CASSSPPVGQARETQYF. The DNA for the CDR3 is TGTGCCAGCAGTTCCCCCCCGGTTGGACAGGCCCGAGAGACCCAGTACTTC.

The chain is built from TRBV29-1 and TRBJ2-1, with no clear D. Trimming removed 1 base from V and 4 bases from J, with 14 bases in between. The CDR3 contains 15 residues. Looked up from germline, CDR1 is SQVTM and CDR2 is ANQGSEA. CDR3 bases: TGCAGCGTTGAAGTTAGGCGTCGTGGGTACAATGAGCAGTTCTTC. It is translated as CSVEVRRRGYNEQFF.

In this sample, this clonotype turned up a few times. The V call is TRBV7-8, the J call TRBJ1-5, with D unclear. With 2 bases removed from V and 8 bases from J, the gap between germline ends came to 10 bases. The CDR3 consists of 13 residues. Germline V lookup: CDR1 SGHVS, CDR2 FQNEAQ. CDR3 sequence (DNA): TGTGCCAGCAGCTTATCCCGGGTGAAGCCCCAGCATTTT. The encoded protein is CASSLSRVKPQHF.

J is TRBJ2-2 and V is TRBV5-6; D unresolved. The CDR3 totals 12 residues. Germline values: CDR1 SGHDT, CDR2 YYEEEE. The V and J ends lost 0 bases and 7 bases respectively, with 4 bases between them. CDR3 region: CASSLGVGELFF. CDR3 DNA sequence: TGTGCCAGCAGCTTGGGTGTCGGGGAGCTGTTTTTT.

This clonotype was seen a handful of times. This chain links TRBV6-1 with TRBJ2-7, with D perhaps given as TRBD1 or TRBD2 (5 bases each). The CDR3 covers 14 residues. V lost 5 bases and J lost 2, with 13 bases in between. Germline loops: CDR1 MNHNS, CDR2 SASEGT. The CDR3 sequence: CASSLGMGAYEQYF. CDR3 in DNA: TGTGCCAGCAGTCTCGGGATGGGGGCCTACGAGCAGTACTTC.

In this sample, this clonotype turned up once. This rearrangement joins TRBV7-6 to TRBJ2-7; D is ambiguous. The CDR3 has 14 amino acids. CDR1 SGHVS and CDR2 FNYEAQ come from the germline V gene. V lost 1 base to trimming and J lost 5 bases, with 12 bases between them. For the CDR3, the DNA is TGTGCCAGCAGCTTAGAGGTCCTGGACCACGAGCAGTACTTC. This codes for CASSLEVLDHEQYF.

J is TRBJ2-5 and V is TRBV27; no reliable D call. Trimming took 1 base from V and 1 from J, leaving 10 bases between them. The length of the CDR3 is 15 residues. Germline assignment: CDR1 MNHEY and CDR2 SMNVEV (reference sequence). The CDR3: CASSLFAASQETQYF. The CDR3 nucleotides are TGTGCCAGCAGTTTATTCGCGGCAAGCCAAGAGACCCAGTACTTC.

This clonotype has a handful of counts. This chain connects TRBV20-1 to TRBJ1-1; no clear D. In germline, CDR1 is DFQATT, CDR2 SNEGSKA (reference sequence). The ends were cut back, 7 bases at V and 0 bases at J, with 12 bases in the middle. CDR3 length: 13 amino acids. CDR3 DNA: TGCAGTGTACCGGACGGGTTGAACACTGAAGCTTTCTTT. Its protein product is CSVPDGLNTEAFF.

Remarks on this clonotype: A read error may account for a junction end that differs from germline. The chain employs TRBV7-2 and TRBJ2-5, with 8 bases lining up with TRBD2. The germline V gene encodes CDR1 SGHTA and CDR2 FQGNSA. The CDR3 has 15 residues. The CDR3 loop is CASSLPTAGEETQHF. CDR3 bases: TGTGCCAGCAGCCTACCTACAGCGGGAGAAGAGACCCAGCACTTC.

The chain carries TRBV7-9 and TRBJ2-2, with 9 bases identical to TRBD2. V lost 8 bases, J lost 4 bases, and 11 bases stayed unmatched. CDR3 length: 16 residues. Germline V gives CDR1 SEHNR, CDR2 FQNEAQ (reference sequence). DNA for the CDR3: TGTGCCAGCTCCCCTAAGGGAGCGGGAGGCACCGGGGAGCTGTTTTTT. Translating it yields CASSPKGAGGTGELFF.

The chain is built from TRBV9 and TRBJ2-6, with D possibly being TRBD2 (5 bases). V lost 0 bases and J 2 bases, leaving 9 bases between the germline ends. CDR3 length equals 16 residues. Per germline, CDR1 SGDLS and CDR2 YYNGEE. CDR3 bases: TGTGCCAGCAGCGTAGCCGGAGGAACTGGGGCCAACGTCCTGACTTTC. It yields the protein CASSVAGGTGANVLTF. The full variable domain, completed using reference TRBV9 and TRBJ2-6, is DSGVTQTPKHLITATGQRVTLRCSPRSGDLSVYWYQQSLDQGLQFLIQYYNGEERAKGNILERFSAQQFPDLHSELNLSSLELGDSALYFCASSVAGGTGANVLTFGAGSRLTVL.

This clonotype was counted a few times. The V and J genes are TRBV7-2 and TRBJ1-4; TRBD1 matches at 8 bases. CDR1 is SGHTA, CDR2 FQGNSA, per germline. The CDR3 is 15 amino acids. Losses at the gene ends were 5 bases for V and 5 bases for J; bases not matched to a gene: 7. The CDR3 DNA reads as TGTGCCAGCAGCGTAAACAGGGGGGTCAATGAAAAACTGTTTTTT. Translation gives CASSVNRGVNEKLFF.

This CDR3 reads CASSPHFLQKNYGYTF. As DNA, the CDR3 is TGTGCCAGCAGTCCCCATTTTCTACAGAAAAACTATGGCTACACCTTC. V and J are TRBV12-3 or TRBV12-4 and TRBJ1-2; D gene ambiguous. The ends were cut back, 5 bases at V and 2 bases at J, with 18 bases in the middle. The CDR3 contains 16 residues.